This is a list of T cell receptor beta chains from one sample in a study of cytomegalovirus exposure and HLA in healthy donors. Sequenced by immunoSEQ multiplex PCR; TCRdb stores in-frame clones only, minus some. The sample shows 100,000 to 130,000 clones, about 80% of them seen only once. Sequenced input: PBMCs. The receptor source for this set is a young man in good health and CMV-seronegative. CDR3s leave out the opening cysteine and the closing phenylalanine or tryptophan. The order of the fields is D gene, V gene, CDR3 protein. D genes are given only for firm matches.

D gene: TRBD1
V gene: TRBV6-1
CDR3 protein: ASSPDRGQNQPQH

D gene: TRBD1
V gene: TRBV5-1
CDR3 protein: ASSLAIRGTARGMNTEAF

D gene: .
V gene: TRBV30
CDR3 protein: ALVTSHSPLH

D gene: TRBD1
V gene: TRBV5-6
CDR3 protein: ASSLGQGDPEKLF

D gene: TRBD2
V gene: TRBV28
CDR3 protein: ASSPAGSDETQY

D gene: .
V gene: TRBV30
CDR3 protein: AWGSGGGGNTEAF

D gene: TRBD2
V gene: TRBV25-1
CDR3 protein: ASSDTGLERETQY

D gene: .
V gene: TRBV27
CDR3 protein: ASSSGYYSPLH

D gene: .
V gene: TRBV19
CDR3 protein: ASSGPGYSNQPQH

D gene: TRBD2
V gene: TRBV5-4
CDR3 protein: ASSPGLVGTGELF

D gene: .
V gene: TRBV27
CDR3 protein: ASSSLPGGYGANVLT

D gene: .
V gene: TRBV9
CDR3 protein: ASSVNTNTEAF

D gene: .
V gene: TRBV30
CDR3 protein: AWSVSRHRAGGNPFSFTGELF

D gene: .
V gene: TRBV19
CDR3 protein: ASISRSTDTQY

D gene: TRBD2
V gene: TRBV27
CDR3 protein: ASKRGSGPYEQY

D gene: .
V gene: TRBV30
CDR3 protein: AWSRVQGPKLF

D gene: TRBD1
V gene: TRBV9
CDR3 protein: ASSSDRGDNSPLH

D gene: .
V gene: TRBV21-1
CDR3 protein: ASSLQAGTGGSGANVLT

D gene: TRBD2
V gene: TRBV5-1
CDR3 protein: ASSLPSGNYEQY

D gene: .
V gene: TRBV9
CDR3 protein: ARVKRPQETQY

D gene: .
V gene: TRBV23-1
CDR3 protein: ASSQPPTGHSGANVLT

D gene: TRBD1
V gene: TRBV6-1
CDR3 protein: ASSDPRTGHGYT

D gene: .
V gene: TRBV28
CDR3 protein: ASRGTLYEQY

D gene: .
V gene: TRBV15
CDR3 protein: ATSREGGSGSKNIQY